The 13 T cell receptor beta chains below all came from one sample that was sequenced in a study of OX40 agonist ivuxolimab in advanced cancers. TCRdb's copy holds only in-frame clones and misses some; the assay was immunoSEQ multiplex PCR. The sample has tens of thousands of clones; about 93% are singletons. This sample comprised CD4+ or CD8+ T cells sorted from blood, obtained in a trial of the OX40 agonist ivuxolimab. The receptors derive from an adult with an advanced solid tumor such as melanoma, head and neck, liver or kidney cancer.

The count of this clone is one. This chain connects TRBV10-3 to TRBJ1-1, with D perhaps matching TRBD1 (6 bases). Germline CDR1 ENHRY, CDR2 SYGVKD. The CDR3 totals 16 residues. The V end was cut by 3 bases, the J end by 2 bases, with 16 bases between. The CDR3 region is CAISEQTWGQNTEAFF. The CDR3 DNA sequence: TGTGCCATCAGTGAACAGACGTGGGGACAAAACACTGAAGCTTTCTTT.

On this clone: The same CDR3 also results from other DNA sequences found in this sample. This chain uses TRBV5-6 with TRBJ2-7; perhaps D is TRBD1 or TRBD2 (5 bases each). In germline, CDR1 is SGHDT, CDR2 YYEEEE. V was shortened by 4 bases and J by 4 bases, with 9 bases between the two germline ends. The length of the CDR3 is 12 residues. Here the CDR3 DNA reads TGTGCCAGCAGCCTGGGGGATTACGAGCAGTACTTC. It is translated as CASSLGDYEQYF.

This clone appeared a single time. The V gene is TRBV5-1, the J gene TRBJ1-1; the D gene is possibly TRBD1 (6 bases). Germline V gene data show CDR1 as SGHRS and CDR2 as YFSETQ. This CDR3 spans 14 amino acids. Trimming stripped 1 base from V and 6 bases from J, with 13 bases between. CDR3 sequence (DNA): TGCGCCAGCAGCTTGAACCCACAGGGAGCTGAAGCTTTCTTT. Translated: CASSLNPQGAEAFF.

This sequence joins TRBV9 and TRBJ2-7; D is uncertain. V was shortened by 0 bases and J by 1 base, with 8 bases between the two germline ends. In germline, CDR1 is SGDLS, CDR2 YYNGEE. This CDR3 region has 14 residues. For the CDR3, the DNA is TGTGCCAGCAGCGTAGATCACGGTTCCTACGAGCAGTACTTC. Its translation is CASSVDHGSYEQYF.

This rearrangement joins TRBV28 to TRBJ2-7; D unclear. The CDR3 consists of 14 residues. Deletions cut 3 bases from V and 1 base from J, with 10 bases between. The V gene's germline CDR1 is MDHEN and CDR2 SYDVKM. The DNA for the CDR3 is TGTGCCAGCAGTTTTCCAGGCGTATCCTACGAGCAGTACTTC. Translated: CASSFPGVSYEQYF.

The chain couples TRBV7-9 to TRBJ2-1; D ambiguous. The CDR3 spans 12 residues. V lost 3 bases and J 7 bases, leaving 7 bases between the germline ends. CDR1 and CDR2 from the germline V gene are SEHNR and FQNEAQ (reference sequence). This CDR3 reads CASSFPGNEQFF. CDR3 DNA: TGTGCCAGCAGCTTTCCCGGGAATGAGCAGTTCTTC.

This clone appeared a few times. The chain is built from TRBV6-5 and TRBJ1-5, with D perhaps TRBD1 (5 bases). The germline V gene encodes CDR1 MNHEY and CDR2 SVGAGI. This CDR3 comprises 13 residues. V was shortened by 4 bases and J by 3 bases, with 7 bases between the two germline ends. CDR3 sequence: CASSWGYNQPQHF. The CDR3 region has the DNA TGTGCCAGCAGTTGGGGGTACAATCAGCCCCAGCATTTT.

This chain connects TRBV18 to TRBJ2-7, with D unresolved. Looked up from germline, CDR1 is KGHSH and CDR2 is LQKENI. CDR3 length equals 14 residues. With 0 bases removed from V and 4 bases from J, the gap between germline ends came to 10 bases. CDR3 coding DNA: TGTGCCAGCTCACCACCACCCCCACAATACGAGCAGTACTTC. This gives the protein CASSPPPPQYEQYF.

The CDR3: CASSQDMASGSKDEQYF. CDR3 nucleotide sequence: TGCGCCAGCAGCCAAGATATGGCTAGCGGGAGTAAAGACGAGCAGTACTTC. This chain connects TRBV4-3 to TRBJ2-7, with 10 positions matching TRBD2. The CDR3 is made up of 17 amino acids. The V gene end was trimmed by 0 bases and the J gene end by 5 bases; junction bases not matched to a gene: 10. Germline CDR1 is LGHNA and CDR2 is YSLEER.

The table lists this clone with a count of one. The CDR3 loop is CASSVNGDRTTGAFF. CDR3 DNA: TGTGCCAGTAGCGTAAATGGGGACAGGACAACGGGAGCTTTCTTT. The chain links TRBV27 to TRBJ1-1; 8 bases match TRBD1. This CDR3 contains 15 residues. V gave up 9 bases and J gave up 10 bases; unmatched junction bases: 19. Germline loops: CDR1 MNHEY, CDR2 SMNVEV (reference sequence).

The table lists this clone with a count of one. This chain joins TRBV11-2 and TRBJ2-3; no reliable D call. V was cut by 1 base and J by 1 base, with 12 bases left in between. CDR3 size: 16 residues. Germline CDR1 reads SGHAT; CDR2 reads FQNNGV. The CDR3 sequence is CASSLVGGWGTDTQYF. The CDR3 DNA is TGTGCCAGCAGCTTAGTGGGCGGTTGGGGCACAGATACGCAGTATTTT.

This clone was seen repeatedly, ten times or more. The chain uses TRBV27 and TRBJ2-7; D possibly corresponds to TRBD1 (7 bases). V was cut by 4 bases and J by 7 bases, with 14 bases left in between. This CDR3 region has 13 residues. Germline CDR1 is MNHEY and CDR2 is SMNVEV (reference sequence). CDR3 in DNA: TGTGCCAGCAGTTACACAGGGGCGGGGGAGCAGTACTTC. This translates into CASSYTGAGEQYF.

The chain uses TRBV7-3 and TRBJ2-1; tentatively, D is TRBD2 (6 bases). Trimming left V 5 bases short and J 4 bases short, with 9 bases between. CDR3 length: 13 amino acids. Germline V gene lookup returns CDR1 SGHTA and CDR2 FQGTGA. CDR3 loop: CASSGGEYNEQFF. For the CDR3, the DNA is TGTGCCAGCAGCGGCGGGGAGTACAATGAGCAGTTCTTC. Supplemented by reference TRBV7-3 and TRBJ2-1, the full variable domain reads GAGVSQTPSNKVTEKGKYVELRCDPISGHTALYWYRQSLGQGPEFLIYFQGTGAADDSGLPNDRFFAVRPEGSVSTLKIQRTERGDSAVYLCASSGGEYNEQFFGPGTRLTVL.